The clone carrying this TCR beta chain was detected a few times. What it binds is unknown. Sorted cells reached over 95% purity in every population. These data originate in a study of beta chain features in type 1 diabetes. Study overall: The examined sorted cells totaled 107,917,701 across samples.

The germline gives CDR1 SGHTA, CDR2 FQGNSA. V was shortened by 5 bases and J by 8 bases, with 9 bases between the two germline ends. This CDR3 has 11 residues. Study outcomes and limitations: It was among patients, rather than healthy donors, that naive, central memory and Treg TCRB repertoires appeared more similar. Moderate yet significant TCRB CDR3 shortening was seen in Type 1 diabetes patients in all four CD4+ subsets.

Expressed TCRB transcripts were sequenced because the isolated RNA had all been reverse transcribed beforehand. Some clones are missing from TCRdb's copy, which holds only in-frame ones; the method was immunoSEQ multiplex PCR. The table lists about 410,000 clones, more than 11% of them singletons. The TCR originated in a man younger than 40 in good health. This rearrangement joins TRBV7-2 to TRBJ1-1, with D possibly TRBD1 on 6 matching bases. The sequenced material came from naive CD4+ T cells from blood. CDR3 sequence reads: CASSQGKEAFF. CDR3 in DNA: TGTGCCAGCAGCCAGGGGAAGGAAGCTTTCTTT.